The 14 T cell receptor beta chains below were found in one sample sequenced in a study of blood T cell repertoires in COVID-19. Assay used: immunoSEQ multiplex PCR; TCRdb lists only in-frame clones, some missing. The sample has about 6,100 clones; approximately 78% are singletons. The source material was peripheral blood. These receptors originate from a human donor with active COVID-19. The donor label of this sample is uncertain.

The chain recombines TRBV3-1 (or the pseudogene TRBV3-2) with TRBJ2-3; TRBD2 matches 8 bases. J lost 4 bases, V lost 5 bases, and 8 bases had no gene match. Germline lookup yields CDR1 LGHDT and CDR2 YNNKEL (reference sequence). The CDR3 has 15 residues. Written as DNA, the CDR3 is TGTGCCAGCAGCTCGGGGGGGGCCTTTGCAGATACGCAGTATTTT. It codes for CASSSGGAFADTQYF.

This chain links TRBV3-1 (or the pseudogene TRBV3-2) with TRBJ2-2, with a weak D call TRBD1 (5 bases). The CDR3 contains 16 residues. CDR1 LGHDT and CDR2 YNNKEL come from the germline V gene (reference sequence). V lost 0 bases to trimming and J lost 0 bases, with 8 bases between them. The CDR3 sequence: CASSQEDTPNTGELFF. The DNA of the CDR3 is TGTGCCAGCAGCCAAGAGGACACCCCGAACACCGGGGAGCTGTTTTTT.

The chain carries TRBV5-1 and TRBJ2-7, with 7 bases matching TRBD1. The CDR3 totals 15 residues. V lost 0 bases and J lost 7; bases outside the gene matches: 10. Germline V lookup: CDR1 SGHRS, CDR2 YFSETQ. The CDR3 protein is CASSLAPDRVGEQYF. CDR3 nucleotides: TGCGCCAGCAGCTTGGCCCCCGACAGGGTAGGAGAGCAGTACTTC.

There are a few counts of this clone. This chain uses TRBV9 with TRBJ2-7; possibly TRBD1 for D (5 bases). The CDR3 loop spans 13 amino acids. Per the germline V gene, CDR1 is SGDLS and CDR2 is YYNGEE. The V end was cut by 3 bases, the J end by 0 bases, with 7 bases between. The CDR3 protein is CASSDGHSYEQYF. Written as DNA, the CDR3 is TGTGCCAGCAGCGACGGACACTCCTACGAGCAGTACTTC.

This clone was detected a few times. V usage is TRBV7-9 and J usage is TRBJ2-1, with 14 positions matching TRBD2. V shed 2 bases, J shed 7 bases, and the junction held 7 bases outside the gene matches. CDR1 and CDR2 (germline): SEHNR, FQNEAQ (reference sequence). This CDR3 has 17 residues. The CDR3 loop reads CASSLTPTSGGANEQFF. The CDR3 bases are TGTGCCAGCAGCTTAACGCCGACTAGCGGGGGGGCAAATGAGCAGTTCTTC.

This chain uses TRBV7-8 with TRBJ1-1; 7 bases fit TRBD1. The CDR3 has 19 residues. In germline, CDR1 is SGHVS, CDR2 FQNEAQ. Losses at the gene ends were 0 bases for V and 2 bases for J; bases not matched to a gene: 15. This CDR3 is CASSLAAARAGTVNTEAFF. CDR3 in DNA: TGTGCCAGCAGCTTAGCGGCGGCTCGGGCGGGGACAGTCAACACTGAAGCTTTCTTT.

This chain joins TRBV15 and TRBJ1-2; D may be TRBD1 (6 bases). The CDR3 covers 16 residues. Germline CDR1 is LNHNV and CDR2 is YYDKDF (reference sequence). Trimming cost V 1 base and J 3 bases, with 15 bases left between them. CDR3 nucleotides: TGTGCCACCAGCAGAGGGTTAACAGGGCACGACTATGGCTACACCTTC. Translation: CATSRGLTGHDYGYTF.

The V gene is TRBV6-5, the J gene TRBJ1-6; 10 nucleotides match TRBD1. The V gene's germline CDR1 is MNHEY and CDR2 SVGAGI. The CDR3 loop spans 15 amino acids. After removal of 7 bases from V and 8 bases from J, the junction contained 8 bases not matched to a gene. The CDR3 spells CASKRDRGWYSPLHF. The CDR3 coding sequence is TGTGCCAGCAAGCGGGACAGGGGATGGTATTCACCCCTCCACTTT.

The CDR3 region is CASRTGAYTGELFF. In DNA, the CDR3 is TGTGCCAGCAGGACAGGGGCCTACACCGGGGAGCTGTTTTTT. J is TRBJ2-2 and V is TRBV2; 8 bases match TRBD1. This CDR3 has 14 amino acids. Germline V gene lookup returns CDR1 SNHLY and CDR2 FYNNEI. Trimming took 6 bases from V and 3 from J; bases not matched to a gene: 3.

The chain recombines TRBV9 with TRBJ2-3, with D unresolved. Germline CDR1 SGDLS, CDR2 YYNGEE. The V and J ends lost 3 bases and 2 bases respectively, with 7 bases between them. CDR3 length equals 13 residues. The CDR3 bases are TGTGCCAGCAGCGAACTTACCACAGATACGCAGTATTTT. Protein product: CASSELTTDTQYF. Together with reference TRBV9 and TRBJ2-3, the CDR3 gives the full variable domain: DSGVTQTPKHLITATGQRVTLRCSPRSGDLSVYWYQQSLDQGLQFLIQYYNGEERAKGNILERFSAQQFPDLHSELNLSSLELGDSALYFCASSELTTDTQYFGPGTRLTVL.

V usage is TRBV28 and J usage is TRBJ2-7; 9 positions match TRBD1. Germline V lookup: CDR1 MDHEN, CDR2 SYDVKM. With 4 bases clipped from V and 6 bases from J, the junction kept 16 bases outside the gene matches. The CDR3 covers 17 residues. CDR3 nucleotide sequence: TGTGCCAGCAGTTCCCTCCGTTTTGGACAGGGGACGGGCGAGCAGTACTTC. Translation: CASSSLRFGQGTGEQYF.

This clone showed up just a few times. This sequence joins TRBV9 and TRBJ1-1, with D possibly being TRBD1 (5 bases). The V end was cut by 0 bases, the J end by 1 base, with 7 bases between. CDR1 and CDR2 (germline): SGDLS, YYNGEE. The CDR3 contains 14 residues. CDR3 coding DNA: TGTGCCAGCAGCGTAGGCCAGGGGAACACTGAAGCTTTCTTT. It translates to CASSVGQGNTEAFF.

The J gene is TRBJ2-5, the V gene TRBV10-3; 12 bases line up with TRBD1. The germline V gene encodes CDR1 ENHRY and CDR2 SYGVKD. V lost 4 bases to trimming and J lost 5 bases; unmatched junction nucleotides: 5. The CDR3 has 15 amino acids. For the CDR3, the DNA is TGTGCCATCAGTGGGGACAGGGGGCTTCGGGAGACCCAGTACTTC. Translation: CAISGDRGLRETQYF.

The gene calls are TRBV9 and TRBJ1-4; perhaps TRBD1 as D (5 bases). Germline V gene sequence: CDR1 SGDLS, CDR2 YYNGEE. V was pared by 0 bases and J by 4 bases, with 10 bases between. This CDR3 is 15 amino acids long. The CDR3 spells CASSVDRGSNEKLFF. In DNA, the CDR3 is TGTGCCAGCAGCGTAGATCGGGGGAGTAATGAAAAACTGTTTTTT.